Listed below are T cell receptor beta chains from one sample, sequenced in a study of response to subunit inactivated influenza vaccine. TCRdb independently ran MiXCR on the RT-PCR reads; one entry per CDR3 protein. The repertoire includes about 700,000 distinct CDR3 sequences, less than 20% of them detected once, and around a tenth sits in the top ten. Sequencing used PBMCs from blood, obtained 12 days after vaccination. These receptors all come from a man over 45 who received an inactivated influenza vaccine. Both conserved end residues are part of each CDR3. Fields, in order: V gene, D gene, clone size, J gene, CDR3 DNA, CDR3 protein. D genes are given only for firm matches. Size tells how often a clone was seen (once, few, many) or the class of an expanded clone, and some rows leave it out.

TRBV20-1	NA	NA	TRBJ1-6	TGCAGTGCTAGAGATATGGCAGGGACCTATAATTCACCCCTCCACTTT	CSARDMAGTYNSPLHF
TRBV19	NA	NA	TRBJ2-6	TGTGCCAGTAGTACCCTGACAGCGTCTGGGGCCAACGTCCTGACTTTC	CASSTLTASGANVLTF
TRBV7-6	NA	NA	TRBJ2-1	TGTGCCAGCAGCTTACTCCGCGGGCCCAATGAGCAGTTCTTC	CASSLLRGPNEQFF
TRBV4-2	NA	few	TRBJ2-3	TGTGCCAGCAGCCAAGTGAAGACGTTGGCTCGCACAGATACGCAGTATTTT	CASSQVKTLARTDTQYF
TRBV11-2	NA	NA	TRBJ1-2	TGTGCCAGCAGCTTGCAGGGTAAAGGTGGCTACACCTTC	CASSLQGKGGYTF
TRBV7-2	TRBD1	few	TRBJ2-7	TGTGCCAGCAGCGCGGACAGGGCCTGGAGGGAGCAGTACTTC	CASSADRAWREQYF
TRBV29-1	TRBD1	NA	TRBJ2-7	TGCAGCGTTGAATCTACAGGGGCCCACGAGCAGTACTTC	CSVESTGAHEQYF
TRBV15	NA	NA	TRBJ2-5	TGTGCCACCAGCAGAGATCGTGGCCTTGGAGAGACCCAGTACTTC	CATSRDRGLGETQYF
TRBV5-1	NA	NA	TRBJ1-6	TGCGCCAGCAGCGGGGGGGAGGTGAATTCACCCCTCCACTTT	CASSGGEVNSPLHF
TRBV20-1	NA	few	TRBJ2-7	TGCAGTGCTAGAGATTCCGTCCTCTACGAGCAGTACTTC	CSARDSVLYEQYF
TRBV20-1	NA	few	TRBJ1-4	TGCAGTGCTTGGCAGCCAACTAATGAAAAACTGTTTTTT	CSAWQPTNEKLFF
TRBV7-3	NA	few	TRBJ2-1	TGTGCCAGCAGCTTTTCTCCGGAGGATGAGCAGTTCTTC	CASSFSPEDEQFF
TRBV3-1	NA	NA	TRBJ2-5	TGTGCCAGCAGCCACCGGGCAGCACTAAAGTACCAAGAGACCCAGTACTTC	CASSHRAALKYQETQYF
TRBV20-1	TRBD2	few	TRBJ2-7	TGCAGTGCTGCCCCTAGCGGGGGCCTCTCCTACGAGCAGTACTTC	CSAAPSGGLSYEQYF
TRBV28	TRBD1	NA	TRBJ1-5	TGTGCCAGCACCCCTTGGACAGGGGGCGATCAGCCCCAGCATTTT	CASTPWTGGDQPQHF
TRBV3-1	TRBD1	many	TRBJ2-1	TGTGCCAGCAGCCCTACAGGGGTATTTGGGAATGAGCAGTTCTTC	CASSPTGVFGNEQFF
TRBV11-2	TRBD1	few	TRBJ1-2	TGTGCCAGCAGCTCTCCGGGACAGGACTATGGCTACACCTTC	CASSSPGQDYGYTF
TRBV6-1	NA	NA	TRBJ2-3	TGTGCCAGCAGCCCGGGGCCGAGGGATACGCAGTATTTT	CASSPGPRDTQYF
TRBV20-1	TRBD2	few	TRBJ2-1	TGCAGTGCTAGAGGGGGACCCGCGGGGGGTGAGCAGTTCTTC	CSARGGPAGGEQFF
TRBV19	NA	few	TRBJ1-2	TGTGCCAGTAGTATTGGAGGAGGGAACTATGGCTACACCTTC	CASSIGGGNYGYTF
TRBV24-1	NA	few	TRBJ2-7	TGTGCCACCAGTGATTCTCCGGGACAACAAGGAGCCTACGAGCAGTACTTC	CATSDSPGQQGAYEQYF
TRBV20-1	NA	few	TRBJ2-7	TGCAGTGCTAGGGAACAGGCCTACGAGCAGTACTTC	CSAREQAYEQYF
TRBV3-1	NA	NA	TRBJ1-2	TGTGCCAGCAGCCAAGAATCCAGGGCGGGCTACACCTTC	CASSQESRAGYTF
TRBV13	TRBD2	few	TRBJ2-5	TGTGCCAGCAGCCAGTGGGGGACTAGCGGGGGAAGGACCCAGTACTTC	CASSQWGTSGGRTQYF
TRBV4-3	TRBD2	once	TRBJ2-1	TGCGCCAGCAGCCAAAGGGCCCTGGCGGGAGGGACTGAGCAGTTCTTC	CASSQRALAGGTEQFF
TRBV12-3/TRBV12-4	NA	NA	TRBJ1-4	TGTGCCAGCAGTTTAAGCCCCGCCAATGAAAAACTGTTTTTT	CASSLSPANEKLFF
TRBV7-8	NA	NA	TRBJ1-6	TGTGCCAGCCTTGACCCCAGGTTGGGGTATAATTCACCCCTCCACTTT	CASLDPRLGYNSPLHF
TRBV18	NA	NA	TRBJ2-1	TGTGCCAGCTCACCTCGGACAAGTCATGAGCAGTTCTTC	CASSPRTSHEQFF
TRBV20-1	NA	many	TRBJ2-3	TGCAGTGCTAGTCCCCGGGACCGGCGAGATACGCAGTATTTT	CSASPRDRRDTQYF
TRBV20-1	NA	NA	TRBJ2-3	TGCAGTGCTAGTACTGGGGACGGCACAGATACGCAGTATTTT	CSASTGDGTDTQYF
TRBV7-3	NA	NA	TRBJ2-3	TGTGCCAGCACGCCGGAGGTGGGAAGGACCCCTGGCACAGATACGCAGTATTTT	CASTPEVGRTPGTDTQYF
TRBV23-1	NA	NA	TRBJ2-2	TGCGCCAGCAGTCACCCCGGAGACGGGGAGCTGTTTTTT	CASSHPGDGELFF
TRBV21-1	NA	NA	TRBJ2-3	TGTGCCAGCAGCAGAAGAGGCATCACAGATACGCAGTATTTT	CASSRRGITDTQYF
TRBV7-2	TRBD2	few	TRBJ2-7	TGTGCCAGCAGCTCTAAGGCGAGCGGGAGTTACTACGAGCAGTACTTC	CASSSKASGSYYEQYF
TRBV20-1	NA	few	TRBJ2-7	TGCAGTGCTAGTTTCGGGGGTGAGCAGTACTTC	CSASFGGEQYF
TRBV4-3	NA	many	TRBJ2-3	TGCGCCAGCAGCCAAGCCGGGGATCGGACAGATACGCAGTATTTT	CASSQAGDRTDTQYF
TRBV2	NA	NA	TRBJ2-5	TGTGCCAGCAGCCCAATGTCCCAACGGGAGACCCAGTACTTC	CASSPMSQRETQYF
TRBV5-5	NA	once	TRBJ2-5	TGTGCCAGCAGCTTGGGTACAGGGAGACAGACCCAGTACTTC	CASSLGTGRQTQYF
TRBV4-1	TRBD1	few	TRBJ1-6	TGCGCCAGCAGCCAAAGACCGGGACAGCAGAATTCACCCCTCCACTTT	CASSQRPGQQNSPLHF
TRBV3-1	NA	NA	TRBJ1-1	TGTGCCAGCAGCCAAGGACTGTCTGAAGCTTTCTTT	CASSQGLSEAFF
TRBV5-1	TRBD1	few	TRBJ2-7	TGCGCCAGCAGTACGGACAGGGGGCGATACTACGAGCAGTACTTC	CASSTDRGRYYEQYF